Below are 27 T cell receptor beta chains sequenced from a single sample in a study of blood T cell repertoires in COVID-19. The assay was immunoSEQ multiplex PCR, and TCRdb's table has in-frame clones only and misses some. Here the sample spans some 40,000 clones, more than 75% being singletons. Source material: peripheral blood. The source of these receptors is a man between 65 and 85 years old with acute or convalescent COVID-19.

For the CDR3, the DNA is TGTGCCAGCTCTCTGGACAGGTTGAACACTGAAGCTTTCTTT. Translated, it gives CASSLDRLNTEAFF. The chain recombines TRBV18 with TRBJ1-1; 7 bases are shared with TRBD1. The V gene end was trimmed by 6 bases and the J gene end by 0 bases; junction bases not matched to a gene: 4. The CDR3 is 14 amino acids. Germline lookup yields CDR1 KGHSH and CDR2 LQKENI.

This clone appeared a single time. The chain employs TRBV3-1 (or the pseudogene TRBV3-2) and TRBJ2-1; 9 positions match TRBD1. The CDR3 is 14 amino acids. CDR1 LGHDT and CDR2 YNNKEL come from the germline V gene (reference sequence). The trim removed 0 bases at V and 8 bases at J, leaving 2 bases unmatched. In nucleotides, the CDR3 is TGTGCCAGCAGCCAAGAGGACAGGGGCCATGAGCAGTTCTTC. It encodes CASSQEDRGHEQFF.

The V and J genes are TRBV29-1 and TRBJ2-7; the match to TRBD1 covers 9 bases. Germline V gives CDR1 SQVTM, CDR2 ANQGSEA. The CDR3 has 13 residues. Trimming removed 6 bases from V and 2 bases from J; junction bases left unmatched: 5. The CDR3: CSVTGQGTYEQYF. The DNA for the CDR3 is TGCAGCGTGACAGGACAGGGGACCTACGAGCAGTACTTC.

This clone was seen only a few times. CDR3 in DNA: TGTGCCAGCAGCTTAGGAGCGGGGGCCCAACCTTACAATGAGCAGTTCTTC. Protein sequence: CASSLGAGAQPYNEQFF. The V call is TRBV5-4, the J call TRBJ2-1; 8 bases fit TRBD2. V trimming: 2 bases; J trimming: 4 bases; junction bases outside the gene matches: 11. Germline-derived CDR1 and CDR2 are SGHNT and YYREEE (reference sequence). CDR3 size: 17 residues.

The chain is built from TRBV30 and TRBJ1-4; TRBD1 might be the D (6 bases). CDR1 is GTSNPN, CDR2 SVGIG, per germline (reference sequence). CDR3 length: 15 residues. The V gene lost 3 bases and the J gene lost 3 bases, with 14 bases spanning the gap. CDR3 DNA: TGTGCCTGGAGCGCTCCAGGGGCCGCTAATGAAAAACTGTTTTTT. Translated: CAWSAPGAANEKLFF.

In its sample, this clone was seen once. In DNA form, the CDR3 reads TGTGCCAGCATCCCCGCGGGAGTCGTTTACGAGCAGTACTTC. Translating it yields CASIPAGVVYEQYF. J is TRBJ2-7 and V is TRBV28, with 7 bases identical to TRBD2. Losses at the gene ends were 7 bases for V and 4 bases for J; bases not matched to a gene: 10. The germline V gene encodes CDR1 MDHEN and CDR2 SYDVKM. The CDR3 consists of 14 residues.

This clone was found once. The J gene is TRBJ2-3, the V gene TRBV5-1; 8 nucleotides align to TRBD1. The ends lost 0 bases at V and 3 bases at J; junction bases unmatched: 6. This CDR3 is 16 amino acids long. Germline CDR1 is SGHRS and CDR2 is YFSETQ. The CDR3 nucleotides are TGCGCCAGCAGCTTGGGACAGGGGCAGCGGACAGATACGCAGTATTTT. Residues: CASSLGQGQRTDTQYF.

The DNA for the CDR3 is TGTGCCACCAGCAGAGTAGGAGACGAAGGCTATGGCTACACCTTC. This encodes CATSRVGDEGYGYTF. The chain recombines TRBV15 with TRBJ1-2; D gene ambiguous. This CDR3 is 15 amino acids long. Trimming left V 1 base short and J 4 bases short, with 13 bases between. Germline V lookup: CDR1 LNHNV, CDR2 YYDKDF (reference sequence).

This clone turned up a few times. The chain combines TRBV19 with TRBJ2-2; 7 bases are a match to TRBD2. The CDR3 is 16 amino acids. Germline CDR1 is LNHDA and CDR2 is SQIVND (reference sequence). The V gene end was trimmed by 3 bases and the J gene end by 1 base; junction bases not matched to a gene: 5. DNA for the CDR3: TGTGCCAGTAGTATGATCCGGGGGGAGAACACCGGGGAGCTGTTTTTT. As protein: CASSMIRGENTGELFF.

V usage is TRBV12-3 or TRBV12-4 and J usage is TRBJ1-3, with D possibly TRBD1 on 5 matching bases. V was pared by 10 bases and J by 8 bases, with 18 bases between. This CDR3 has 13 residues. Here the CDR3 reads CATARNGGYTIYF. CDR3 in DNA: TGTGCCACCGCCCGGAACGGGGGATACACCATATATTTT.

In the case of this clone: A junction end diverges from the germline sequence, so it may reflect a read error. The CDR3 bases are TGTGCCAGCAGCTTAGGAGGTCCGGACTCCCACGAGCAGTACTTC. This codes for CASSLGGPDSHEQYF. V gene TRBV7-9 combines with J gene TRBJ2-7; tentative D call: TRBD2 (5 bases). The CDR3 is 15 residues long. Germline loops: CDR1 SEHNR, CDR2 FQNEAQ (reference sequence).

The CDR3 region is CASSPGTSGASTDTQYF. In DNA form, the CDR3 reads TGCGCCAGCAGCCCGGGGACTAGCGGGGCTAGCACAGATACGCAGTATTTT. V is TRBV5-1 and J is TRBJ2-3; 13 positions match TRBD2. CDR3 length equals 17 residues. The V gene end was trimmed by 4 bases and the J gene end by 0 bases; junction bases not matched to a gene: 5. The V gene's germline CDR1 is SGHRS and CDR2 YFSETQ.

The chain employs TRBV2 and TRBJ1-2, with TRBD1 identical over 10 bases. V lost 6 bases, J lost 8 bases, and 9 bases stayed unmatched. Germline V CDR1 and CDR2: SNHLY, FYNNEI. The CDR3 totals 14 residues. This CDR3 reads CASRKDRGLVGYTF. CDR3 in DNA: TGTGCCAGCAGGAAGGACAGGGGGTTAGTCGGCTACACCTTC.

The genes are TRBV6-5 and TRBJ1-5, with 7 bases matching TRBD1. The CDR3 loop spans 14 amino acids. J gave up 3 bases and V 6 bases, and 5 bases lay outside the gene matches. Germline V gene sequence: CDR1 MNHEY, CDR2 SVGAGI. CDR3 region: CASRPGQANQPQHF. DNA of the CDR3: TGTGCCAGCAGGCCCGGACAGGCCAATCAGCCCCAGCATTTT.

This clone has only one observation. CDR3 DNA sequence: TGCGCCAGCAGCGCCCTGGGACTCCCTGGGGCTGAAGCTTTCTTT. Its translation is CASSALGLPGAEAFF. The chain has TRBV5-1 and TRBJ1-1; TRBD1 might be the D (5 bases). The CDR3 contains 15 residues. Germline V gene lookup returns CDR1 SGHRS and CDR2 YFSETQ. V was pared by 4 bases and J by 6 bases, with 19 bases between.

The gene calls are TRBV24-1 and TRBJ2-7; 9 bases map to TRBD1. The junction had 13 bases not matched to a gene; V was cut back by 5 bases and J by 6 bases. This CDR3 contains 16 residues. Looked up from germline, CDR1 is KGHDR and CDR2 is SFDVKD. CDR3 bases: TGTGCCACCAGTGCCCTGATTGACAGGGGGAAGGTCGAGCAGTACTTC. Translation: CATSALIDRGKVEQYF.

This clone qualifies as medium-sized. The chain uses TRBV5-4 and TRBJ2-1; 10 bases line up with TRBD2. V was pared by 3 bases and J by 4 bases, with 10 bases of the junction left unmatched. Germline loops: CDR1 SGHNT, CDR2 YYREEE (reference sequence). CDR3 length equals 17 residues. The CDR3 loop reads CASSSSLAGETYNEQFF. The CDR3, as DNA: TGTGCCAGCAGCTCCTCTCTAGCGGGGGAAACGTACAATGAGCAGTTCTTC.

In this sample, this clone turned up a few times. This chain connects TRBV5-8 to TRBJ1-1, with 9 nucleotides matching TRBD1. The junction had 7 bases not matched to a gene; V was cut back by 4 bases and J by 0 bases. Germline assignment: CDR1 SGHTS and CDR2 YDEGEE. The CDR3 loop spans 16 amino acids. The CDR3 nucleotides are TGTGCCAGCAGCAGGAACAGGGGGCAGTTGAACACTGAAGCTTTCTTT. It is translated as CASSRNRGQLNTEAFF.

This CDR3 reads CASRQTRTGKEEQYF. DNA of the CDR3: TGTGCCAGCAGGCAGACCCGGACAGGGAAGGAAGAGCAGTACTTC. The V and J genes are TRBV6-5 and TRBJ2-7; 8 positions agree with TRBD1. The CDR3 contains 15 residues. Trimming cost V 6 bases and J 7 bases; bases outside gene matches: 14. Germline V gives CDR1 MNHEY, CDR2 SVGAGI.

The chain carries TRBV9 and TRBJ1-4, with D perhaps TRBD1 (5 bases). Germline CDR1 and CDR2: SGDLS and YYNGEE. Trimming shortened V by 0 bases and J by 2 bases, and 8 bases separated the two germline ends. This CDR3 has 15 amino acids. The CDR3 region is CASSVGGATNEKLFF. Written as DNA, the CDR3 is TGTGCCAGCAGCGTAGGCGGGGCTACTAATGAAAAACTGTTTTTT.

The chain recombines TRBV11-3 with TRBJ1-1; perhaps TRBD1 as D (5 bases). Germline V CDR1 and CDR2: SGHNT, YENEEA. The CDR3 consists of 16 residues. V lost 4 bases and J 1 base, leaving 16 bases between the germline ends. In nucleotides, the CDR3 is TGTGCCAGCAGCTCGCACGGAGGGACCGGGAACACTGAAGCTTTCTTT. Protein product: CASSSHGGTGNTEAFF.

This rearrangement joins TRBV7-2 to TRBJ2-1, with D possibly TRBD1 on 6 matching bases. Trimming cost V 4 bases and J 15 bases, with 13 bases left between them. The CDR3 runs to 11 residues. Germline loops: CDR1 SGHTA, CDR2 FQGNSA. The chain's CDR3 is CASSSTGLLFF. The CDR3, as DNA: TGTGCCAGCAGCTCAACAGGGCTGTTGTTCTTC.

This chain connects TRBV18 to TRBJ1-1; TRBD1 aligns across 7 bases. The CDR3 length is 16 residues. The junction had 17 bases not matched to a gene; V was cut back by 6 bases and J by 7 bases. CDR1 is KGHSH and CDR2 is LQKENI in the germline V gene. The CDR3 DNA sequence: TGTGCCAGCTCGGATCCCAGTAAGACAGGGACCTATGAAGCTTTCTTT. Translation: CASSDPSKTGTYEAFF.

The gene calls are TRBV7-2 and TRBJ1-2, with a possible D match to TRBD1 (6 bases). The CDR3 contains 13 residues. Per the germline V gene, CDR1 is SGHTA and CDR2 is FQGNSA. V lost 3 bases and J lost 6, with 11 bases in between. The CDR3 sequence: CASSFHRDHGYTF. The CDR3 DNA follows: TGTGCCAGCAGCTTTCACAGGGACCATGGCTACACCTTC.

The V and J genes are TRBV3-1 (or the pseudogene TRBV3-2) and TRBJ2-2, with 15 bases that match TRBD2. The CDR3 has 19 residues. Germline-derived CDR1 and CDR2 are LGHDT and YNNKEL (reference sequence). The ends lost 8 bases at V and 11 bases at J; junction bases unmatched: 21. CDR3 sequence: CASRPPPGLAGGRRVELFF. CDR3 sequence (DNA): TGTGCCAGCCGGCCCCCACCGGGACTAGCGGGAGGCCGCCGGGTAGAGCTGTTTTTT.

V gene TRBV19 combines with J gene TRBJ2-7; D is ambiguous. Germline V gene sequence: CDR1 LNHDA, CDR2 SQIVND (reference sequence). Trimming shortened V by 5 bases and J by 3 bases, and 17 bases separated the two germline ends. This CDR3 has 15 residues. CDR3 loop: CASSYAVRGIYEQYF. As DNA, the CDR3 is TGTGCCAGTAGTTACGCGGTCAGAGGTATCTACGAGCAGTACTTC.

This rearrangement joins TRBV30 to TRBJ2-5; TRBD2 is a possible D gene (7 bases). CDR1 and CDR2 (germline): GTSNPN, SVGIG (reference sequence). This CDR3 spans 16 amino acids. Trimming left V 0 bases short and J 4 bases short, with 18 bases between. CDR3: CAWSVVRGARAETQYF. The CDR3 DNA reads as TGTGCCTGGAGTGTAGTTCGGGGGGCACGGGCAGAGACCCAGTACTTC.